A selection of T cell receptor beta chains follows, all from one sample in a study of blood T cells in healthy people across ages. TCRdb used MiXCR to reprocess the 5' RACE reads, holding one entry per CDR3 protein. The table includes more than 1,400,000 distinct CDR3 sequences, 35% to 45% detected once. Sequencing was done on a sample of blood. Receptors originate from a woman aged 18 to 35 in good health. Each CDR3 is given with its conserved first and last residue. The D gene is left open where the match is weak. Size is omitted from some rows. Given values are once, few, many or a class for expanded clones.

clone size	D gene	V gene	J gene	CDR3 protein	CDR3 DNA
NA	TRBD2	TRBV7-2	TRBJ2-7	CASSRSSGVTYEQYF	TGTGCCAGCAGCCGATCTAGCGGGGTCACCTACGAGCAGTACTTC
NA	NA	TRBV27	TRBJ1-2	CASRQNLGGYGYTF	TGTGCCAGCAGACAAAACCTTGGGGGCTATGGCTACACCTTC
NA	NA	TRBV7-9	TRBJ2-5	CASSLLDFGKETQYF	TGTGCCAGCAGCTTATTGGATTTCGGAAAAGAGACCCAGTACTTC
NA	TRBD2	TRBV20-1	TRBJ2-5	CSARGTSGRKQETQYF	TGCAGTGCTAGAGGGACTAGCGGGAGGAAACAAGAGACCCAGTACTTC
many	TRBD2	TRBV9	TRBJ2-3	CASSVRGGSTDTQYF	TGTGCCAGCAGCGTACGGGGGGGGAGCACAGATACGCAGTATTTT
NA	NA	TRBV27	TRBJ2-7	CASKVGLGEQYF	TGTGCCAGCAAAGTCGGGTTGGGAGAGCAGTACTTC
NA	NA	TRBV10-3	TRBJ2-5	CAISEGIVETQYF	TGTGCCATCAGTGAAGGCATAGTGGAGACCCAGTACTTC
few	NA	TRBV29-1	TRBJ2-1	CSVVGGLRKVNEQFF	TGCAGCGTTGTTGGAGGCCTTAGAAAGGTCAATGAGCAGTTCTTC
few	NA	TRBV6-5	TRBJ2-5	CASGVGVLKETQYF	TGTGCCAGCGGAGTAGGGGTCCTCAAGGAGACCCAGTACTTC
NA	NA	TRBV20-1	TRBJ1-1	CSASQPNGELTTEAFF	TGCAGTGCTAGCCAACCCAACGGGGAACTTACCACTGAAGCTTTCTTT
NA	NA	TRBV27	TRBJ2-1	CASSRPGPGNEQFF	TGTGCCAGCAGTCGACCAGGACCCGGGAATGAGCAGTTCTTC
few	TRBD2	TRBV7-2	TRBJ2-3	CASSPRGSGGSTDTQYF	TGTGCCAGCTCTCCCCGGGGTAGCGGGGGAAGCACAGATACGCAGTATTTT
NA	NA	TRBV29-1	TRBJ1-2	CSVEAPRLSGYTF	TGCAGCGTTGAAGCCCCCCGCTTATCAGGCTACACCTTC
few	TRBD2	TRBV10-3	TRBJ2-3	CAIGTTGGPTSGDFSTDTQYF	TGTGCCATCGGAACAACAGGGGGCCCGACTAGCGGGGATTTTAGCACAGATACGCAGTATTTT